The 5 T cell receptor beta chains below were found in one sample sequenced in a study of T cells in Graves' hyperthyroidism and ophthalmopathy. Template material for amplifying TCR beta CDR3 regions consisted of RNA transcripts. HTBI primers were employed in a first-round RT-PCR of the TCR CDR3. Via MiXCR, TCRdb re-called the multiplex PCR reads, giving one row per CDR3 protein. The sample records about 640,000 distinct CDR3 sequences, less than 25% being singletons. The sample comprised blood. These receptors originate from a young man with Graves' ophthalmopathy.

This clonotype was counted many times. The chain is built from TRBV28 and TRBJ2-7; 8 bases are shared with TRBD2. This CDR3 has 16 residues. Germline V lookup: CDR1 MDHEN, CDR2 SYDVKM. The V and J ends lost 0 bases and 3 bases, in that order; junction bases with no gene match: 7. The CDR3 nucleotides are TGTGCCAGCAGTTTATGGTCGGGAGGGCCTCACTACGAGCAGTACTTC. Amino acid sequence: CASSLWSGGPHYEQYF.

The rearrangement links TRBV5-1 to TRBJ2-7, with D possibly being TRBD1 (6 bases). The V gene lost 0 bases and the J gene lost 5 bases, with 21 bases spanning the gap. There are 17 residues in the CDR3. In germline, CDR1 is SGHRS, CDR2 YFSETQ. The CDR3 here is CASSLAGDPYQGNEQYF. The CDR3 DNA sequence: TGCGCCAGCAGCTTGGCAGGGGACCCCTACCAAGGGAACGAGCAGTACTTC.

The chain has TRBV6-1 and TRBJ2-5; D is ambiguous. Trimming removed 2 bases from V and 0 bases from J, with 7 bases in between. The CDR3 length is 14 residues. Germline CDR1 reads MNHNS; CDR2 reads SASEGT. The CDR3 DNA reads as TGTGCCAGCAGTGAACCTGGGTACCAAGAGACCCAGTACTTC. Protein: CASSEPGYQETQYF.

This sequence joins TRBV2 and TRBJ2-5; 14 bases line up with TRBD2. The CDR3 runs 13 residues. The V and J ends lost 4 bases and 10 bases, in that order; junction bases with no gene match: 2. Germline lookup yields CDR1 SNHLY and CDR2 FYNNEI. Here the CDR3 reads CASSGLAGGFQYF. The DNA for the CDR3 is TGTGCCAGCAGTGGACTAGCGGGAGGGTTCCAGTACTTC.

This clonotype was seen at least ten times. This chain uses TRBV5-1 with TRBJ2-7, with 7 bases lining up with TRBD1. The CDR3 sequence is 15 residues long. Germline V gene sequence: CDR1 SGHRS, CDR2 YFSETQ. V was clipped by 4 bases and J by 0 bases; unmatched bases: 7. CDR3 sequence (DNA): TGCGCCAGCAGCCCCCGGACAGGAAACTCCTACGAGCAGTACTTC. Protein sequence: CASSPRTGNSYEQYF.